This T cell receptor (beta chain) was recorded in a study of T cells in Graves' hyperthyroidism and ophthalmopathy. This CDR3 contains 16 residues. The V end was cut by 1 base, the J end by 5 bases, with 19 bases between. Per germline, CDR1 SGHRS and CDR2 YFSETQ. Aged 18 to 65, the patients had hyperthyroidism that was newly diagnosed and had lasted under 2 months. Uncontrolled infection, other autoimmune disease, pregnancy or lactation barred patients from enrollment. Fresh peripheral blood, approximately 10 ml, was the source of the PBMCs. Many counts were recorded for this clonotype. The antigen remains unidentified. The CDR3 regions of TCR beta were amplified from RNA transcripts. When the TCR CDR3 underwent first-round RT-PCR, the HTBI primer set was used. TCRdb itself ran the multiplex PCR reads through MiXCR, one entry per CDR3 protein. The sample yields about 380,000 distinct CDR3 sequences, 14% seen once.

Study findings and constraints: Ophthalmopathy could be told apart from stable hyperthyroidism with a 13 V-J model.

The sample taken for sequencing was blood. This chain uses TRBV5-1 with TRBJ2-7; D not resolved. The receptor comes from a woman between 55 and 75 years old with Graves' hyperthyroidism. The CDR3 DNA follows: TGCGCCAGCAGCTTGACAGTTCGGGTCAGTAAGCACGAGCAGTACTTC. This sequence encodes CASSLTVRVSKHEQYF.